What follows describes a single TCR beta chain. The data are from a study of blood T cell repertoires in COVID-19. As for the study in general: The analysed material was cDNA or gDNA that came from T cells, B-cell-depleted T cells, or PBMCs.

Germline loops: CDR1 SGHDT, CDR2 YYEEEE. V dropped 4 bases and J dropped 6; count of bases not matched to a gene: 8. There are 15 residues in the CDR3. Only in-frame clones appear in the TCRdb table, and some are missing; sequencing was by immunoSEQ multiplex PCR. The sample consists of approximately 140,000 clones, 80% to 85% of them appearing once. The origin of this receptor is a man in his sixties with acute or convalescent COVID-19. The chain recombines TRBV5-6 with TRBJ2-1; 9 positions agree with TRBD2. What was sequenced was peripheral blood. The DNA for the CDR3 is TGTGCCAGCAGCCCTCGGGCTAGCGGGGCCAATGAGCAGTTCTTC. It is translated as CASSPRASGANEQFF.